The present TCR beta chain was sequenced within a study of spatial heterogeneity in lung cancer. The overall study: Sequencing consistently turned up more beta-chain sequences than alpha-chain sequences. An average of more than ten raw reads was observed per unique TCR and UMI combination.

This clonotype was seen at least ten times. Single TCR cDNA molecules each had their own unique molecular identifier. In TCRdb, the 5' RACE reads were re-called with MiXCR into one record per CDR3 protein. In the table there are roughly 50,000 distinct CDR3 sequences, less than 9% of which are singletons. Germline V gene lookup returns CDR1 SGHTA and CDR2 FQGNSA. The CDR3 spans 14 residues. Trimming removed 1 base at V and 10 bases at J, with 16 bases between. Time point defined: sample taken at primary tumor resection. The sequenced material consisted of unsorted whole RNA from tumor, nontumor lung or frozen PBMC. The donor population consisted of about 75 patients with untreated, early-stage non-small cell lung cancer.

The rearrangement uses TRBV7-2 and TRBJ1-1; D uncertain. The specimen was PBMCs, collected at surgery. The clonotype originates from a female donor with early-stage non-small cell lung cancer. CDR3 nucleotide sequence: TGTGCCAGCAGCTTAGAATTCGAGGGTGATGGAGCTTTCTTT. Its translation is CASSLEFEGDGAFF.